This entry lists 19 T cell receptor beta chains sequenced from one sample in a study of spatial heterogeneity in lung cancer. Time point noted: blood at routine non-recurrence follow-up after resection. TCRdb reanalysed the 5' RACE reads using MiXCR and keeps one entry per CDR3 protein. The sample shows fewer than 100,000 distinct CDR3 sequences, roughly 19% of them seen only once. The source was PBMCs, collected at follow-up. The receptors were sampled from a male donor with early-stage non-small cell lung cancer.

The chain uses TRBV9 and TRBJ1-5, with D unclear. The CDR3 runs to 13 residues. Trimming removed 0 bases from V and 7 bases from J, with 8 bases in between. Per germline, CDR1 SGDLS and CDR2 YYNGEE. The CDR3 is CASSVDYWQPQHF. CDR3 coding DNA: TGTGCCAGCAGCGTAGATTATTGGCAGCCCCAGCATTTT.

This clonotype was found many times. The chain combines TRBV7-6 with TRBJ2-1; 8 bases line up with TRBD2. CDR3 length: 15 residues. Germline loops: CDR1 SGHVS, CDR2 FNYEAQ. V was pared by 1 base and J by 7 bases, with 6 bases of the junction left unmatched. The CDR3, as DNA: TGTGCCAGCAGCTTAGGAACGGGAGGGCCGAATGAGCAGTTCTTC. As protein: CASSLGTGGPNEQFF. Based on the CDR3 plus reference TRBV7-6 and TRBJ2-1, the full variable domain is GAGVSQSPRYKVTKRGQDVALRCDPISGHVSLYWYRQALGQGPEFLTYFNYEAQQDKSGLPNDRFSAERPEGSISTLTIQRTEQRDSAMYRCASSLGTGGPNEQFFGPGTRLTVL.

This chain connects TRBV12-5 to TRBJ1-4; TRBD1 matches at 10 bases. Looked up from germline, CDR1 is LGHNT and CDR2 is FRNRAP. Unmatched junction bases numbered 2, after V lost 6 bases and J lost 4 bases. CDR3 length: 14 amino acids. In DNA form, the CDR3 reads TGTGCTAGTGGAGGGACAGGGGATAATGAAAAACTGTTTTTT. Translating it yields CASGGTGDNEKLFF.

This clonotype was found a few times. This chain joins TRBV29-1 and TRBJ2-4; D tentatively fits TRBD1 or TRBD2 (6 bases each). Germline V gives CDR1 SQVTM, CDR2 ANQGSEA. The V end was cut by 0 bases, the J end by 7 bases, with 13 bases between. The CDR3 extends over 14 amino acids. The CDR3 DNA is TGCAGCGTTGAAGAAATAGGGGGGAGGAACATTCAGTACTTC. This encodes CSVEEIGGRNIQYF.

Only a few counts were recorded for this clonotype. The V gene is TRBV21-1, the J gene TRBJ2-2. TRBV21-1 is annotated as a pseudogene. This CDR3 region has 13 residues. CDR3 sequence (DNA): TGTGCCAGCAGCAAAGAAGGGACCGGGGAGCTGTTTTTT. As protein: CASSKEGTGELFF.

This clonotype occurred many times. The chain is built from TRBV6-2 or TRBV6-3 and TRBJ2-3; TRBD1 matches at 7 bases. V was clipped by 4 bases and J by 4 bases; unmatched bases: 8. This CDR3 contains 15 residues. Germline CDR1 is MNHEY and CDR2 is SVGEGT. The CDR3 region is CASSSIDRVADTQYF. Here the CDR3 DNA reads TGTGCCAGCAGTTCCATCGACAGGGTGGCAGATACGCAGTATTTT.

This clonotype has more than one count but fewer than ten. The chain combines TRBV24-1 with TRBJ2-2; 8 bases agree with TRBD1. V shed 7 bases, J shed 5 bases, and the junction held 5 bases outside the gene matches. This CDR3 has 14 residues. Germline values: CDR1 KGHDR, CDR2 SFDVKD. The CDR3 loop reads CATSGQGDTGELFF. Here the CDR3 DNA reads TGTGCCACCAGCGGACAGGGAGATACCGGGGAGCTGTTTTTT.

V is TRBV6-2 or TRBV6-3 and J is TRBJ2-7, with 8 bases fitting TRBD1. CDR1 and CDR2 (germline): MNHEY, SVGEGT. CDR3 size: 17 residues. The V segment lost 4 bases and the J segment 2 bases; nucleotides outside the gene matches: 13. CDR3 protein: CASSSYHEGTGTYEQYF. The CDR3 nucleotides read TGTGCCAGCAGTTCCTACCATGAGGGGACAGGAACCTACGAGCAGTACTTC.

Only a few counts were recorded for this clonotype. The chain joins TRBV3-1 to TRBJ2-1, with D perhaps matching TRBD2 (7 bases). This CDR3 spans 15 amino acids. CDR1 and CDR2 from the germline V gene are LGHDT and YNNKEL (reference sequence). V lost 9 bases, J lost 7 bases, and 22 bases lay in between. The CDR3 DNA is TGTGCCAGTTCTCTCGATACGGGGAGGGGGAATGAGCAGTTCTTC. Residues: CASSLDTGRGNEQFF.

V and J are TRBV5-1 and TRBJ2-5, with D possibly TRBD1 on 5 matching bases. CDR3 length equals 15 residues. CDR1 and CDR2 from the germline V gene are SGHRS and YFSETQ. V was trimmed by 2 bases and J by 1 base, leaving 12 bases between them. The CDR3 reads CASSLNQGSQETQYF. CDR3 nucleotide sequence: TGCGCCAGCAGCTTAAACCAGGGATCCCAAGAGACCCAGTACTTC.

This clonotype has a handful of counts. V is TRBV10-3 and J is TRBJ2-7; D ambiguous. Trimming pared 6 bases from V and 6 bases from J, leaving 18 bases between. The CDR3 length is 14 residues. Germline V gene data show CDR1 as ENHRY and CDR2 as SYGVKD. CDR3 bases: TGTGCCATCAGCCCTACATCGGGCAGGTCCGAGCAGTACGTC. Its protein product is CAISPTSGRSEQYV.

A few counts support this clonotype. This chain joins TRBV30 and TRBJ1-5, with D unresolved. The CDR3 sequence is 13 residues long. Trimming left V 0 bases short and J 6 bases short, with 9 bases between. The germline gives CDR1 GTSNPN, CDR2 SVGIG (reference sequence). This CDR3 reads CAWSVQRGQPQHF. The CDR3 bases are TGTGCCTGGAGTGTACAACGAGGTCAGCCCCAGCATTTT.

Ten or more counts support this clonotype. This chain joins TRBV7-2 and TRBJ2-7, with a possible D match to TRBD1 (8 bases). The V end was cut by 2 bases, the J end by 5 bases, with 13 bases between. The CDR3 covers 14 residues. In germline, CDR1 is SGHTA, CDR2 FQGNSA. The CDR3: CASSLNTGGDEQYF. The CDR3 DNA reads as TGTGCCAGCAGCTTAAACACAGGGGGGGACGAGCAGTACTTC.

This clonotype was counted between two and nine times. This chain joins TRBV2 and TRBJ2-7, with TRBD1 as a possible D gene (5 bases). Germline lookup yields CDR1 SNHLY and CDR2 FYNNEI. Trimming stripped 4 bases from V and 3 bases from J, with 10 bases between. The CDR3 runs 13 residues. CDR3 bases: TGTGCCAGCAGTGTGGGGCTAGACTACGAGCAGTACTTC. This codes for CASSVGLDYEQYF.

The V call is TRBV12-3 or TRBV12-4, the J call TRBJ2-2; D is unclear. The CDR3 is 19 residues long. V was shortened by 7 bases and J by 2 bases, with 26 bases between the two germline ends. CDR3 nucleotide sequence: TGTGCCAGCAAAGCAGTTTATAATATGGCCTTCCCTAACACCGGGGAGCTGTTTTTT. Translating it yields CASKAVYNMAFPNTGELFF.

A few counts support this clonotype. CDR3 in DNA: TGTGCCAGCAGCTATCAGAATCGCGAGCAGTACGTC. Encoded protein: CASSYQNREQYV. The J gene is TRBJ2-7, the V gene TRBV5-4; D unresolved. Per the germline V gene, CDR1 is SGHNT and CDR2 is YYREEE (reference sequence). The CDR3 contains 12 residues. Trimming removed 3 bases from V and 6 bases from J, with 10 bases in between.

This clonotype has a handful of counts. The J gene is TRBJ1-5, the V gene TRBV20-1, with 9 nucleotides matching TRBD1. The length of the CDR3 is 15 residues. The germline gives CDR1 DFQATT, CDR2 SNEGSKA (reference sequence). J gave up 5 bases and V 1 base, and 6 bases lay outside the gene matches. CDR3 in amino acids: CSARGPGQGYQPQHF. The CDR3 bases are TGCAGTGCTAGAGGACCGGGACAGGGTTATCAGCCCCAGCATTTT.

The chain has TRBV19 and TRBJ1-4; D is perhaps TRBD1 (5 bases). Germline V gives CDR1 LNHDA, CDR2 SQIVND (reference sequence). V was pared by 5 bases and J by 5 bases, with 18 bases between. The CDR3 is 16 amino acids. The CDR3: CASSPMVGTQNEKLFF. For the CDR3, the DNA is TGTGCCAGTAGTCCAATGGTTGGGACCCAAAATGAAAAACTGTTTTTT.

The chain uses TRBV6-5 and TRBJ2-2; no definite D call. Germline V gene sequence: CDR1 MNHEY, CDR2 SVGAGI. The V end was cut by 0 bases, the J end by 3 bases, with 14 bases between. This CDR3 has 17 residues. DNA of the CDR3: TGTGCCAGCAGTTACTCAATGGCCAGGAGAGACACCGGGGAGCTGTTTTTT. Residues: CASSYSMARRDTGELFF.